This entry concerns a single TCR beta chain. Its antigen is not identified. Germline V CDR1 and CDR2: LNHNV, YYDKDF (reference sequence). V was trimmed by 4 bases and J by 2 bases, leaving 12 bases between them. CDR3 size: 15 residues. Produced via immunoSEQ multiplex PCR; TCRdb's table is partial and in-frame only. The table lists about 150,000 clones, about 93% of them singletons. The data are from a study of T cell responses to AZD1222 COVID-19 vaccine. Broader study findings: Mostly white British, mostly female donors; authors suggested clonal diversity may be underestimated. The span of vaccine-associated CD4 TCRs extended across spike, with dominance at 160-218 and 743-854.

The sequence came from an adult in good health. Sequences were derived from peripheral blood, sampled on day 0 of AZD1222 vaccination. This chain uses TRBV15 with TRBJ2-1, with D possibly being TRBD2 (6 bases). The CDR3 loop is CATSKTGTAYNEQFF. CDR3 DNA: TGTGCCACCAGCAAAACCGGGACTGCCTACAATGAGCAGTTCTTC.